Sequencing of this T cell receptor beta chain was carried out in a study of blood T cell repertoires in COVID-19 (dated by TCRdb to 2020 to 2021). For the study in its entirety: Samples from collaborators originated in the United States, Italy and Spain and spanned both the acute and convalescent phases of COVID-19. The prospective study material was composed of cDNA or gDNA derived from T cells, B-cell-depleted T cells, or PBMCs. The dataset comprised deeply sampled blood TCRbeta repertoires from subjects exposed to, actively infected with, or recovered from COVID-19. The repertoires were released in a freely available public database intended as a resource for research on the immune response to SARS-CoV-2. Samples were obtained from the ongoing ImmuneRACE study (first 160 participants) and from about 1,300 subjects provided by 6 global collaborators. Sample metadata almost always included a de-identified subject ID, COVID-19 status, age in years and sex. Where available, HLA class I and class II types were taken from metadata supplied by the sample provider and were not determined by assay-based typing. The research as a whole found: The amount of clinical and demographic metadata varied by source and participant and was provided uncurated.

The V end gives up 4 bases and the J end 5 bases, leaving 6 bases in the junction not matched to a gene. Based on the germline V gene, the CDR1 and CDR2 sequences are SGHRS and YFSETQ. The CDR3 measures 14 amino acids from cysteine to phenylalanine. The CDR3 DNA has 42 bases and is translated from base 1. This clone was seen more than once but under ten times. The specificity of this receptor is unknown. One base away there is no much larger clone; base qualities are not given. Collaborating institutions collected whole blood in K2EDTA tubes following their own protocols. Collaborator samples were shipped for TCRbeta analysis as frozen whole blood, isolated PBMCs, or DNA extracted from either sample type. TCRbeta CDR3 regions were amplified from genomic DNA by means of the immunoSEQ Assay, a bias-controlled multiplex PCR. In the authors' own workflow: The number of nucleated cells in each sample was estimated by amplification of reference gene primers within the assay. To quantify the absolute abundance of each unique TCRbeta CDR3 rearrangement, sequence reads were collapsed and filtered. For each sample, productive Simpson clonality was calculated as the square root of Simpson's diversity index across productive rearrangements. Here the immuneACCESS table is served through TCRdb, limited to in-frame sequences with V and J called. Missing clones are a known gap in these copies; in checked studies unresolved V genes cover under half, and the rest lacks a known reason. That table furnishes V, J and clone size, whereas the DNA furnished D and trimming. For this sample the table gives approximately 280,000 clones, of which around 90% were detected only once. Approximately 2% of the sample lies in the top ten.

This receptor was taken from a man in his forties or fifties with acute or convalescent COVID-19. The sequenced sample consisted of peripheral blood. The sequence links TRBV5-1 to TRBJ2-1; 7 bases in the junction line up with TRBD2. The DNA sequence follows: TGCGCCAGCAGCGCCTTGAGCGGGGACAATGAGCAGTTCTTC. This gives the protein CASSALSGDNEQFF.